This TCR beta chain was sequenced in a study of cytomegalovirus exposure and HLA in healthy donors. Findings and limits, study-wide: The likely origin of a cluster of highly shared sequence variants was a sequencing artifact.

Both 60 Vbeta primers and 13 Jbeta primers went into the PCR. Generated by immunoSEQ multiplex PCR, the TCRdb table keeps only in-frame clones and is missing some. The repertoire holds around 130,000 clones, with approximately 82% as singletons. Trimming took 6 bases from V and 6 from J; bases not matched to a gene: 12. The CDR3 has 15 residues. Germline-derived CDR1 and CDR2 are SGHDN and FVKESK. This clone has just one count. Its cognate antigen is unknown. Healthy bone marrow donors formed the donor group. V and J are TRBV14 and TRBJ1-2; 8 bases align to TRBD1. This TCR derives from a woman aged 18-29 years in good health and CMV-seropositive. Sequencing was done on a sample of PBMCs. For the CDR3, the DNA is TGTGCCAGCAGGGGTAACCAGGACAGGGTCGATGGCTACACCTTC. It codes for CASRGNQDRVDGYTF.